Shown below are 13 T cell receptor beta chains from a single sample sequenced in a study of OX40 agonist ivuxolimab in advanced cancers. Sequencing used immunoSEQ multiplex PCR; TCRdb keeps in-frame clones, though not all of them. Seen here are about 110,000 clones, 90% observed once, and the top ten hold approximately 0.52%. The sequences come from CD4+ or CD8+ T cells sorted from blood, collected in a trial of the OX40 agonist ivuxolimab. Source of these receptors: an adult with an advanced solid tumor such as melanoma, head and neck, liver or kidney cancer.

Here the CDR3 reads CASRKQGAGETQYF. The CDR3 region has the DNA TGTGCCAGCAGGAAACAGGGGGCTGGGGAGACCCAGTACTTC. The chain couples TRBV11-1 to TRBJ2-5, with 9 positions matching TRBD1. The germline CDR1 and CDR2 sequences are SGHAT and FQDESV (reference sequence). The CDR3 contains 14 residues. V lost 6 bases, J lost 5 bases, and 7 bases stayed unmatched.

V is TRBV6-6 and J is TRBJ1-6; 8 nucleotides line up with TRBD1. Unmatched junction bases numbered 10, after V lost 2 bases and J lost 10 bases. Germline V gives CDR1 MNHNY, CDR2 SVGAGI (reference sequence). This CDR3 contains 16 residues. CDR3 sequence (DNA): TGTGCCAGCAGTTACCGACACCAGGGGGCGCGCTCACCCCTCCACTTT. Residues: CASSYRHQGARSPLHF.

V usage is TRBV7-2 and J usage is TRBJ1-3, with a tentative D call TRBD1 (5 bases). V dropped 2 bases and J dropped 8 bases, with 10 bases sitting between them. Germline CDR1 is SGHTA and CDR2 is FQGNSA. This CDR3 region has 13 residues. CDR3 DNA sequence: TGTGCCAGCAGCTTATCCGGGGGGGACACCATATATTTT. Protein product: CASSLSGGDTIYF. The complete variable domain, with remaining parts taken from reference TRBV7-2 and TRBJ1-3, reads GAGVSQSPSNKVTEKGKDVELRCDPISGHTALYWYRQSLGQGLEFLIYFQGNSAPDKSGLPSDRFSAERTGGSVSTLTIQRTQQEDSAVYLCASSLSGGDTIYFGEGSWLTVV.

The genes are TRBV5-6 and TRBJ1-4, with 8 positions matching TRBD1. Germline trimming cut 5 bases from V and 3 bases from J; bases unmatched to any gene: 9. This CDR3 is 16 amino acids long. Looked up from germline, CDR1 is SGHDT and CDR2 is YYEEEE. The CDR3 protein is CASSFRVTGANEKLFF. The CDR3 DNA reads TGTGCCAGCAGTTTCCGTGTGACAGGGGCTAATGAAAAACTGTTTTTT.

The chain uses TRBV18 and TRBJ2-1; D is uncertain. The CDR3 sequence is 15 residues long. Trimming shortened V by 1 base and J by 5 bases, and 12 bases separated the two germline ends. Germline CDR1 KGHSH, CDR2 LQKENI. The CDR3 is CASSPQLKKDNEQFF. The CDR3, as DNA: TGTGCCAGCTCACCACAGCTAAAGAAAGACAATGAGCAGTTCTTC.

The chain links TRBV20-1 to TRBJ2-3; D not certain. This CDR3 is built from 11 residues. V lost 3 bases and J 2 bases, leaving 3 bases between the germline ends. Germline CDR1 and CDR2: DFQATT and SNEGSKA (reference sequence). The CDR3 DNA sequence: TGCAGTGCTAGGGTCACAGATACGCAGTATTTT. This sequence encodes CSARVTDTQYF.

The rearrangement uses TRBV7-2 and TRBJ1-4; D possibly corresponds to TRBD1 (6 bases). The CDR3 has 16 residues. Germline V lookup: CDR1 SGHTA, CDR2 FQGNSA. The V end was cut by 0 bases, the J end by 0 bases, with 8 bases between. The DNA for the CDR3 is TGTGCCAGCAGCTTAGCGGGGGCCACAACTAATGAAAAACTGTTTTTT. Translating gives CASSLAGATTNEKLFF.

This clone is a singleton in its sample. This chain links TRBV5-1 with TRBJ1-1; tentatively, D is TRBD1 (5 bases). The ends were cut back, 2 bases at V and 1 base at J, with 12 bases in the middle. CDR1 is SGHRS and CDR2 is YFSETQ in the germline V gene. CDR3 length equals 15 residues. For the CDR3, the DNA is TGCGCCAGCAGCTTTGGGGCAGCAACGAACACTGAAGCTTTCTTT. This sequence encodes CASSFGAATNTEAFF.

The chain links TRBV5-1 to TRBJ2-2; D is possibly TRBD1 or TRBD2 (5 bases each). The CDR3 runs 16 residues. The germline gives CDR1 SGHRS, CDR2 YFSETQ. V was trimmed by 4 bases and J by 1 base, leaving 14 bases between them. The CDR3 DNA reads TGCGCCAGCAGCCTCCGCCGGGGCAGGAACACCGGGGAGCTGTTTTTT. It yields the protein CASSLRRGRNTGELFF.

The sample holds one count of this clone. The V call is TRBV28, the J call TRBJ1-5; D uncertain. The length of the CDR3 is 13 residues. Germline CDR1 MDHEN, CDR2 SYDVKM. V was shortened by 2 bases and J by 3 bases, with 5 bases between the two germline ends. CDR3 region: CASSLGSNQPQHF. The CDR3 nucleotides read TGTGCCAGCAGTTTAGGGTCCAATCAGCCCCAGCATTTT.

CDR3 region: CASSSFVGSYNEQFF. CDR3 in DNA: TGTGCCAGCAGTTCCTTTGTAGGATCCTACAATGAGCAGTTCTTC. V gene TRBV27 combines with J gene TRBJ2-1, with no clear D. This CDR3 is 15 amino acids long. Germline CDR1 reads MNHEY; CDR2 reads SMNVEV (reference sequence). V was shortened by 4 bases and J by 1 base, with 11 bases between the two germline ends.

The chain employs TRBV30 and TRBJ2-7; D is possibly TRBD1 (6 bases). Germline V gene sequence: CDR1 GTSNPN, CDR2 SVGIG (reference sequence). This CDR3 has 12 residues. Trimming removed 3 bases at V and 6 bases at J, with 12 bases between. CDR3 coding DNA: TGTGCCTGGAGACTTTCAGGGGTCGAGCAGTACTTC. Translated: CAWRLSGVEQYF. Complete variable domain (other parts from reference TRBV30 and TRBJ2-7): SQTIHQWPATLVQPVGSPLSLECTVEGTSNPNLYWYRQAAGRGLQLLFYSVGIGQISSEVPQNLSASRPQDRQFILSSKKLLLSDSGFYLCAWRLSGVEQYFGPGTRLTVT.

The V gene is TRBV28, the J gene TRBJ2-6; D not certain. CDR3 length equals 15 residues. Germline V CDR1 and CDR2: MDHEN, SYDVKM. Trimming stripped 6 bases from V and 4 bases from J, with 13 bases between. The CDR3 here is CASRPGRTGANVLTF. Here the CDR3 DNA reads TGTGCCAGCAGACCAGGAAGAACCGGGGCCAACGTCCTGACTTTC.